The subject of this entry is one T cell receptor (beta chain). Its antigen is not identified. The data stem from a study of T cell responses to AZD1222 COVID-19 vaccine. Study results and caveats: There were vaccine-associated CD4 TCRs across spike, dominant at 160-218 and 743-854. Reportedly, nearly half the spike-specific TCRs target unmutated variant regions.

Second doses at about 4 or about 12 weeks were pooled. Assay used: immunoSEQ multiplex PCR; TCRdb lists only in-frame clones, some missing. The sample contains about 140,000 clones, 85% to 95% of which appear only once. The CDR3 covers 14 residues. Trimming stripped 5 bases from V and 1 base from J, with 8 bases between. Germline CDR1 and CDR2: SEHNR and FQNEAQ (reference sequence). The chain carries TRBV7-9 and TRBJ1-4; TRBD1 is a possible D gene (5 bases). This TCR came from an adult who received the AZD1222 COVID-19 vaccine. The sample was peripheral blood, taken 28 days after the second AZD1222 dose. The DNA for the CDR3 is TGTGCCAGCAGCGAGGACAAAACTAATGAAAAACTGTTTTTT. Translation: CASSEDKTNEKLFF.